This T cell receptor beta chain was identified during a study of pediatric ulcerative colitis. During colonoscopy, one to two rectal pinch biopsies were collected. V was cut by 1 base and J by 8 bases, with 9 bases left in between. Looked up from germline, CDR1 is SGHVS and CDR2 is FQNEAQ. CDR3 length equals 13 residues. Data came from immunoSEQ multiplex PCR; TCRdb stores just in-frame clones and leaves some out. The table lists more than 35,000 clones, less than 80% of them singletons. The sequencing input was gut tissue. This chain uses TRBV7-8 with TRBJ2-1, with D unresolved. This clonotype was obtained from a boy between 10 and 17 years old with moderate ulcerative colitis. This CDR3 is CASSLGLRDEQFF. The CDR3 DNA reads TGTGCCAGCAGCTTAGGTTTGCGTGATGAGCAGTTCTTC.